This T cell receptor (beta chain) was captured in a study of OX40 agonist ivuxolimab in advanced cancers. Study-wide points: Patients who responded partially at 0.1-3.0 mg/kg showed clonal expansion ranking among the lowest.

Note on this clone: The antigen remains unidentified.

The data were produced by immunoSEQ multiplex PCR, yet TCRdb's version contains in-frame clones alone and is incomplete. Of approximately 35,000 clones in the sample, roughly 80% were seen once. This clonotype was sampled from an adult with an advanced solid tumor such as melanoma, head and neck, liver or kidney cancer. Sequenced here: CD4+ or CD8+ T cells sorted from blood, sampled in a trial of the OX40 agonist ivuxolimab.

The CDR3 loop is CASSLSNGPSYEQYF. CDR3 nucleotides: TGTGCCAGCAGCCTATCAAACGGGCCTTCCTACGAGCAGTACTTC. This chain connects TRBV11-3 to TRBJ2-7; D uncertain. Trimming left V 5 bases short and J 1 base short, with 15 bases between. CDR1 is SGHNT, CDR2 YENEEA, per germline. CDR3 length equals 15 residues.